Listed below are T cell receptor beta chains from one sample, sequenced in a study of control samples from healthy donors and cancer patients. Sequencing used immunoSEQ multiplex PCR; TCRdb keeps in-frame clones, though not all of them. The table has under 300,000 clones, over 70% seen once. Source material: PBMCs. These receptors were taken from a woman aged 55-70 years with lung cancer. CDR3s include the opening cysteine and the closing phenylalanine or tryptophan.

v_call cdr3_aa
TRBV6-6 CASSYRGNTDTQYF
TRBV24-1 CATSDSGPSTDTQYF
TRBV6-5 CASRQGAWSPLHF
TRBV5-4 CASSSNPTIWGERDTQYF
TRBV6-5 CASSYGGGETGELFF
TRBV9 CASSVAAGVLYNEQFF
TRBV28 CASSAGAGVSFF
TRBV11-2 CASSLSPFAGLGTDTQYF
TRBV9 CASSRDPGGDNSPLHF
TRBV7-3 CASSTIAGSTDTQYF
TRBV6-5 CASSTYEVAYEQYF
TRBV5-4 CASSRTGAPRETQYF
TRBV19 CASSTAGGPFYEQYF
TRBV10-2 CASSEVSYNEQFF
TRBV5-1 CASSPGGVEETQYF
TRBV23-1 CASSRTGTGGRGYTF
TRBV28 CASSFRSSREKLFF
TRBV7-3 CASSPEGSFYNEQFF
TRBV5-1 CASSFQLRGGTEAFF
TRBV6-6 CASSRTALLYGYTF
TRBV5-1 CASSPSPAGGELFF
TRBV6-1 CASSEVGGYNEQFF
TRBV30 CAWSSRRSPLHF
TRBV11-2 CASSLDLGGELFF
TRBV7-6 CASSLAQGLVLRNEQFF
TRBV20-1 CSAGGRFF
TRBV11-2 CASSLGSGAGYEQYF
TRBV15 CATSRRTGLNSPLHF
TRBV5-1 CASSFQPTGAYTEAFF
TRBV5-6 CASSLGTEDVDEQFF